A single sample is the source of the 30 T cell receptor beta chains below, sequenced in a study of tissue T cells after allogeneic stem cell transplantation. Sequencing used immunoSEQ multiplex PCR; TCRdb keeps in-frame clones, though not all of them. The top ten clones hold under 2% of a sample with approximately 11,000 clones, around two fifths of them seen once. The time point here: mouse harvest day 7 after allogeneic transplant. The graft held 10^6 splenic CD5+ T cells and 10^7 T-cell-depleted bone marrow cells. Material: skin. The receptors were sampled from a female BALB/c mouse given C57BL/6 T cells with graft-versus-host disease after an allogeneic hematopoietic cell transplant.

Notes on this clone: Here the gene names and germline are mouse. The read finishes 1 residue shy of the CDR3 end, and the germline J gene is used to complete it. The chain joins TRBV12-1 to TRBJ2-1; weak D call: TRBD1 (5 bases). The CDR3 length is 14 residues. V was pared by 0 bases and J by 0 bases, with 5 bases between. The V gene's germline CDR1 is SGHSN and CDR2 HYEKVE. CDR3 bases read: TGTGCCAGCTCTCTCGACAGTAACTATGCTGAGCAGTTC. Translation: CASSLDSNYAEQF. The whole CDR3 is CASSLDSNYAEQFF.

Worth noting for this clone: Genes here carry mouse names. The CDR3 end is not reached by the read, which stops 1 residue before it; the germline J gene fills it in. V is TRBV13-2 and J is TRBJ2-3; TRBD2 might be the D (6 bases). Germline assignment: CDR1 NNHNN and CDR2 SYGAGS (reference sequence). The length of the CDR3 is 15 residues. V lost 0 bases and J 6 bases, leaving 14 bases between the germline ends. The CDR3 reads CASGDVGEKKETLYF. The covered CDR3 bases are TGTGCCAGCGGTGATGTGGGGGAAAAGAAGGAAACGCTGTAT.

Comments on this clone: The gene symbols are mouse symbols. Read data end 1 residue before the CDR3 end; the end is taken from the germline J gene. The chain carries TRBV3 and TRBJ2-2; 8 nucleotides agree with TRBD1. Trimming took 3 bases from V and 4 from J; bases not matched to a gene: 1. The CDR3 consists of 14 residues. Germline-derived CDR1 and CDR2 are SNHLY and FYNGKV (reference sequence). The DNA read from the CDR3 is TGTGCCAGCAGCTTTACAGGGGGCACCGGGCAGCTCTAC. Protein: CASSFTGGTGQLY. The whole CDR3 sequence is CASSFTGGTGQLYF.

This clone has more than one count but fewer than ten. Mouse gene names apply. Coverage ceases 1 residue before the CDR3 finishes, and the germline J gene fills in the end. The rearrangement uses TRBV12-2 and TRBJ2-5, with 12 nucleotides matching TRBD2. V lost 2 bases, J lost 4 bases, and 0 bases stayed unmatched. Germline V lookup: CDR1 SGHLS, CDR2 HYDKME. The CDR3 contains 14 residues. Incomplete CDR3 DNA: TGTGCCAGCTCTCGGGACTGGGGGGAAGACACCCAGTAC. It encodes CASSRDWGEDTQY. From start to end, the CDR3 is CASSRDWGEDTQYF. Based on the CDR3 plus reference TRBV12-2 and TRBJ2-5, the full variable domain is NSGVVQSPRYIIKGKGERSILKCIPISGHLSVAWYQQTQGQELKFFIQHYDKMERDKGNLPSRFSVQQFDDYHSEMNMSALELEDSAVYFCASSRDWGEDTQYFGPGTRLLVL.

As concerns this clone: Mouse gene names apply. Partial CDR3 DNA: TGTGCCAGCAGGCAGGGGACTGGAAATACGCTCTAT. Translating it yields CASRQGTGNTLY. The whole CDR3 protein is CASRQGTGNTLYF. The rearrangement links TRBV15 to TRBJ1-3, with D possibly matching TRBD1 (6 bases). The read terminates 1 residue ahead of where the CDR3 ends, so the germline J gene completes it. From germline, CDR1 is SGHND and CDR2 FRSKSL. The CDR3 sequence is 13 residues long. Trimming cost V 6 bases and J 2 bases, with 8 bases left between them. The full variable domain, with the rest looked up from reference TRBV15 and TRBJ1-3, is DAGVTQTPRHEVAEKGQTIILKCEPVSGHNDLFWYRQTKIQGLELLSYFRSKSLMEDGGAFKDRFKAEMLNSSFSTLKIQPTEPKDSAVYLCASRQGTGNTLYFGEGSRLIVV.

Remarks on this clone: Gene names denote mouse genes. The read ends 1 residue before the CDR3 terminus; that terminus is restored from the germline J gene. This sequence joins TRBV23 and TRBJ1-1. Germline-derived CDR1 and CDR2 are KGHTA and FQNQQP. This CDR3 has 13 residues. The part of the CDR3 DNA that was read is TGCTCCAGCAGTCATAGGGAGGGCACAGAAGTCTTC. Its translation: CSSSHREGTEVF. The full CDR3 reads CSSSHREGTEVFF.

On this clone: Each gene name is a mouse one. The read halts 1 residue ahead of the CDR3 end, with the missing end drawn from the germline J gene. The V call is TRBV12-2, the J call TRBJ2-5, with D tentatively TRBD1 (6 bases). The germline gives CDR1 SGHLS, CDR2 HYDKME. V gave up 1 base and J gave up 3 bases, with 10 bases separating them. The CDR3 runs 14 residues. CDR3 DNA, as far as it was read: TGTGCCAGCTCTCTGACAGGCGGGCAAGACACCCAGTAC. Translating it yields CASSLTGGQDTQY. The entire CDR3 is CASSLTGGQDTQYF.

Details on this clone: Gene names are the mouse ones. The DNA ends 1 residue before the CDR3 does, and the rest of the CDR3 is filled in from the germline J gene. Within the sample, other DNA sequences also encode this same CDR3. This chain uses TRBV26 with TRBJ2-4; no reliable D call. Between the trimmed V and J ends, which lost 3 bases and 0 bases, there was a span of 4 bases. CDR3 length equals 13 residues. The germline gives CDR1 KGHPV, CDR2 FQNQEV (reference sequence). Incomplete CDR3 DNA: TGTGCCAGCAGTCTCGGGAGTCAAAACACCTTGTAC. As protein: CASSLGSQNTLY. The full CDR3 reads CASSLGSQNTLYF.

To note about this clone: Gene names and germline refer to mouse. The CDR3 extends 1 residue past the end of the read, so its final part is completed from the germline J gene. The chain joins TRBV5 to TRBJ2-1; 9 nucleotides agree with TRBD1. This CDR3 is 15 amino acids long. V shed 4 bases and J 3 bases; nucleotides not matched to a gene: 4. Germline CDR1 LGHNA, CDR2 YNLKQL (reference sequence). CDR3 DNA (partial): TGTGCCAGCAGCCCCCGACAGGGGGGCTATGCTGAGCAGTTC. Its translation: CASSPRQGGYAEQF. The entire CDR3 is CASSPRQGGYAEQFF.

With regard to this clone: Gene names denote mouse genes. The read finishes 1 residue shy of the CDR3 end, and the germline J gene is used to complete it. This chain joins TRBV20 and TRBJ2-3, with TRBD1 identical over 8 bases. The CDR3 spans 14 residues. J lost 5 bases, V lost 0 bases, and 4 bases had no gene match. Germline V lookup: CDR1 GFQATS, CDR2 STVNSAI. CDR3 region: CGARDLGQGETLYF. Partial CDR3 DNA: TGTGGTGCTAGGGATCTTGGACAGGGAGAAACGCTGTAT.

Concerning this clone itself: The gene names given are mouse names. The CDR3 sequence: CTCSATAANERLFF. The DNA read from the CDR3 is TGCACCTGCAGTGCAACCGCGGCCAACGAAAGATTATTT. The J gene is TRBJ1-4, the V gene TRBV1; D uncertain. Read sequence stops 1 residue before the CDR3 end, and the germline J gene provides the missing end. This CDR3 has 14 amino acids. The V and J ends lost 2 bases and 3 bases respectively, with 7 bases between them. Germline V gene data show CDR1 as NSQYPW and CDR2 as LRSPGD (reference sequence).

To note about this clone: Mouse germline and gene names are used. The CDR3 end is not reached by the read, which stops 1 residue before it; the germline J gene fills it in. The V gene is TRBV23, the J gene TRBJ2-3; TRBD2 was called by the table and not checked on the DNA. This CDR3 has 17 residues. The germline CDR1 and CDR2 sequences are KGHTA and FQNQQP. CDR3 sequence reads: CSSSPYWGGEGAETLYF. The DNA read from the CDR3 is TGCTCCAGCAGTCCCTACTGGGGGGGCGAGGGTGCAGAAACGCTGTAT.

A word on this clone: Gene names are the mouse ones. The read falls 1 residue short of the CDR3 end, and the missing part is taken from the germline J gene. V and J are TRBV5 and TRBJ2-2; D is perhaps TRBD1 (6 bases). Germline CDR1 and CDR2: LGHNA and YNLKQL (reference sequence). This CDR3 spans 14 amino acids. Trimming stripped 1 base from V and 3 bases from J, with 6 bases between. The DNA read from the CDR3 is TGTGCCAGCAGCCAAGGGACAGACACCGGGCAGCTCTAC. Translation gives CASSQGTDTGQLY. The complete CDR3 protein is CASSQGTDTGQLYF.

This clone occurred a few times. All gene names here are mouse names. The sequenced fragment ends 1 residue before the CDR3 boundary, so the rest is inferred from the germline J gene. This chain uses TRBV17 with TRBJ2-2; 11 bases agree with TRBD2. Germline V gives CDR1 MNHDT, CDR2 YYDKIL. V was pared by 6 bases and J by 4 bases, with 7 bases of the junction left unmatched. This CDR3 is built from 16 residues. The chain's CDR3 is CASRQLGGRSTGQLYF. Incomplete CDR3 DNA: TGTGCTAGCAGGCAACTGGGGGGGCGCAGCACCGGGCAGCTCTAC.

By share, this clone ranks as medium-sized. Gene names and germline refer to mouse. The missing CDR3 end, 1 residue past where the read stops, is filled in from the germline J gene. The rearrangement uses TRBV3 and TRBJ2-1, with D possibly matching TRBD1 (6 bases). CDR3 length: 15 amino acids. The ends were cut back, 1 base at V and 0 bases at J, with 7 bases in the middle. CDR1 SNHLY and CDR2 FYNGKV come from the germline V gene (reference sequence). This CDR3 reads CASSLEQGNYAEQFF. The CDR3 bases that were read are TGTGCCAGCAGCTTAGAACAGGGTAACTATGCTGAGCAGTTC. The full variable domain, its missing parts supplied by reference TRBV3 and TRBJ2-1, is GPKVLQIPSHQIIDMGQMVTLNCDPVSNHLYFYWYKQILGQQMEFLVNFYNGKVMEKSKLFKDQFSVERPDGSYFTLKIQPTALEDSAVYFCASSLEQGNYAEQFFGPGTRLTVL.

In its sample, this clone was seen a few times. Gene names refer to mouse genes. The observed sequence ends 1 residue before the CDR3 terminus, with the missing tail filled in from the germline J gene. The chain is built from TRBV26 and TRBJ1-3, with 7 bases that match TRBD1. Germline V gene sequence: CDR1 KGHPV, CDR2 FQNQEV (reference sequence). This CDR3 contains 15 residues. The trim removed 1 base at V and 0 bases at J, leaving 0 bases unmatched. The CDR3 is CASSLWDSSGNTLYF. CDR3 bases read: TGTGCCAGCAGTCTGTGGGACAGTTCTGGAAATACGCTCTAT.

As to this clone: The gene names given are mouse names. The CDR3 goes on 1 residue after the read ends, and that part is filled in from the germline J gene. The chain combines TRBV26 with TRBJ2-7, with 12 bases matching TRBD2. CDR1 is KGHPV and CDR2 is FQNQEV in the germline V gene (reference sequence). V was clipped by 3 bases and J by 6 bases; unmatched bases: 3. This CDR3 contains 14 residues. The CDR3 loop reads CASSLDWGGVEQYF. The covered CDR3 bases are TGTGCCAGCAGTCTCGACTGGGGGGGCGTTGAACAGTAC.

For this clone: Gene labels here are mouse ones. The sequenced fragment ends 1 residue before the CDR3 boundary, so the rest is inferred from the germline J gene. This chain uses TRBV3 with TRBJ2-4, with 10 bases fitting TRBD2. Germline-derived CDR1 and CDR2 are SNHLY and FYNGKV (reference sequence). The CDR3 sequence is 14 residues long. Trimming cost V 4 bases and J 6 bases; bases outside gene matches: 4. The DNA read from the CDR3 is TGTGCCAGCAGCTCCGGGACTGGGGCCAACACCTTGTAC. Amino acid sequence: CASSSGTGANTLY. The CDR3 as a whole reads CASSSGTGANTLYF.

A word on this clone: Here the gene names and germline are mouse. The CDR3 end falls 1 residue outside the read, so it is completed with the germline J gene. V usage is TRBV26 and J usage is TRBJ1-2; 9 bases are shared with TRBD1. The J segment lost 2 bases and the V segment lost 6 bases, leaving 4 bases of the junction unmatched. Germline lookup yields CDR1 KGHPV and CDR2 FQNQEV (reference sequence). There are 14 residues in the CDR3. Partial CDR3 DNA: TGTGCCAGCAGCGCGGGACAGGGCAACTCCGACTACACC. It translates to CASSAGQGNSDYT. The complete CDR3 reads CASSAGQGNSDYTF.

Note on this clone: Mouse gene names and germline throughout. CDR3 DNA, as far as it was read: TGTGCCAGCAGTCTTTCACATAATTCTGGAAATACGCTCTAT. This gives the protein CASSLSHNSGNTLY. The CDR3 as a whole reads CASSLSHNSGNTLYF. The chain has TRBV26 and TRBJ1-3; no definite D call. The missing CDR3 end, 1 residue past where the read stops, is filled in from the germline J gene. The CDR3 runs 15 residues. V lost 3 bases and J 0 bases, leaving 9 bases between the germline ends. Germline loops: CDR1 KGHPV, CDR2 FQNQEV (reference sequence).

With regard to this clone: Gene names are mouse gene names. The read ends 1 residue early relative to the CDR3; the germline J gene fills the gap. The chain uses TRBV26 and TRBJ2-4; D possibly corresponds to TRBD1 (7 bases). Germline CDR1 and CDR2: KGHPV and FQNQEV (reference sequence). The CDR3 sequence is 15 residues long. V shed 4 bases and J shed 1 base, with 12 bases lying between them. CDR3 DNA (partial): TGTGCCAGCAGTCCCCAGGGGGGTCGTCAAAACACCTTGTAC. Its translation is CASSPQGGRQNTLY. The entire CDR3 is CASSPQGGRQNTLYF. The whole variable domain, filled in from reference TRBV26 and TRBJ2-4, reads NSKVIQTPRYLVKGQGQKAKMRCIPEKGHPVVFWYQQNKNNEFKFLINFQNQEVLQQIDMTEKRFSAECPSNSPCSLEIQSSEAGDSALYLCASSPQGGRQNTLYFGAGTRLSVL.

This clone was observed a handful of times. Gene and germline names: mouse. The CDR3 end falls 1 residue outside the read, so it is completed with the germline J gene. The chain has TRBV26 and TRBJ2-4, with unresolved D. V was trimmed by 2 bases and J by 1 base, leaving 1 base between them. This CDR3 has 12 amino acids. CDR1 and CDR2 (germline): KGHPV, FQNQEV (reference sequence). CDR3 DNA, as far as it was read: TGTGCCAGCAGTCTGGGTCAAAACACCTTGTAC. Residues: CASSLGQNTLY. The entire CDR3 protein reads CASSLGQNTLYF.

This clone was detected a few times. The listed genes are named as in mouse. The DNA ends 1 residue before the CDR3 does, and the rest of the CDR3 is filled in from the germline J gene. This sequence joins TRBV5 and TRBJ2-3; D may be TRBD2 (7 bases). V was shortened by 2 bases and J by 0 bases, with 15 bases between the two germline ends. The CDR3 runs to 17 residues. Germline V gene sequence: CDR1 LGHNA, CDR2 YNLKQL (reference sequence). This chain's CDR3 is CASSQTRGAYSAETLYF. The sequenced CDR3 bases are TGTGCCAGCAGCCAAACCCGGGGGGCTTATAGTGCAGAAACGCTGTAT.

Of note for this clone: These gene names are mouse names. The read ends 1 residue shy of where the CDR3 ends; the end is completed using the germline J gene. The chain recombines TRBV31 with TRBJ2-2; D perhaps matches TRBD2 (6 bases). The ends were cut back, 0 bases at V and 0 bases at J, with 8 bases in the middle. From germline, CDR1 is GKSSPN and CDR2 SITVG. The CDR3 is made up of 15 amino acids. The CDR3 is CAWSLLGSNTGQLYF. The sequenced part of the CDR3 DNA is TGTGCCTGGAGTCTACTGGGCTCAAACACCGGGCAGCTCTAC.

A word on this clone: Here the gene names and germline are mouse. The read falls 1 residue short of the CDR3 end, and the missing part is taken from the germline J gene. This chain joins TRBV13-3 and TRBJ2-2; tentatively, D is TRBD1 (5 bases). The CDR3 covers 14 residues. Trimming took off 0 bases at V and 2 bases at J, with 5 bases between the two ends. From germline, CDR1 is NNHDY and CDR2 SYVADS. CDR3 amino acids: CASSDAGNTGQLYF. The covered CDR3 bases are TGTGCCAGCAGTGATGCAGGGAACACCGGGCAGCTCTAC.

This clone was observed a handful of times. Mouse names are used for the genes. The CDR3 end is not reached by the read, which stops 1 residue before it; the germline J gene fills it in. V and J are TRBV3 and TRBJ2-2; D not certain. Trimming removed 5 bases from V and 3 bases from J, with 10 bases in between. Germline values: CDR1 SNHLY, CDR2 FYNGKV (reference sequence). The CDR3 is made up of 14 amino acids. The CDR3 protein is CASSPRQYTGQLYF. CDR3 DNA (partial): TGTGCCAGCAGCCCCCGACAATACACCGGGCAGCTCTAC.

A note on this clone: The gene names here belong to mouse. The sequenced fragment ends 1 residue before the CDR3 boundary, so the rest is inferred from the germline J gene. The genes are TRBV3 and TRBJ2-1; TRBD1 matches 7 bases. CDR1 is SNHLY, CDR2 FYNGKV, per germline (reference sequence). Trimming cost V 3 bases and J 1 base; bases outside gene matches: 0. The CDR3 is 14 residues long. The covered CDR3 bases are TGTGCCAGCAGCTTGGGACAGAACTATGCTGAGCAGTTC. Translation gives CASSLGQNYAEQF. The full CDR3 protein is CASSLGQNYAEQFF.

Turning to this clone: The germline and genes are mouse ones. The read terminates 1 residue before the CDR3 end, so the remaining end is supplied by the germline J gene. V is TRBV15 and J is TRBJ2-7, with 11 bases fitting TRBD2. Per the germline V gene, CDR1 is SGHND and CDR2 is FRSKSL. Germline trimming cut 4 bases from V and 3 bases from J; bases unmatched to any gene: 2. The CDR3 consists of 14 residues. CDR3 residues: CASSSGTGGYEQYF. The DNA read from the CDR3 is TGTGCCAGCAGTTCCGGGACTGGGGGCTATGAACAGTAC.

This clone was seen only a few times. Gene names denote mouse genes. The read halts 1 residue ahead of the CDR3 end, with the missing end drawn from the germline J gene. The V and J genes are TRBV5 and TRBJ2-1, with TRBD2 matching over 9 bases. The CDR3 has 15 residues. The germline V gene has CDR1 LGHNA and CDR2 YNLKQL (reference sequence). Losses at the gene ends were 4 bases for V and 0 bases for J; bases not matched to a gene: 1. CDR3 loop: CASSRTGVNYAEQFF. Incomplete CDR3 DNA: TGTGCCAGCAGCCGGACTGGGGTTAACTATGCTGAGCAGTTC.

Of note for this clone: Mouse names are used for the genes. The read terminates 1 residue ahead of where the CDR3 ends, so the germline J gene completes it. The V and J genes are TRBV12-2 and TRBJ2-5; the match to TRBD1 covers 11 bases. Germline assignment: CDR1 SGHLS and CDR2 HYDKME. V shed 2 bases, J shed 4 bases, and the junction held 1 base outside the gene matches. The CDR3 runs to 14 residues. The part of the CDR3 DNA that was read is TGTGCCAGCTCTCCGGGACAGGGGGAAGACACCCAGTAC. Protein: CASSPGQGEDTQY. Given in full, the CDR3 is CASSPGQGEDTQYF.